In this sample, the clone carrying this T cell receptor beta chain turned up once. The sample is drawn from a study of control samples from healthy donors and cancer patients. CDR1 is SQVTM and CDR2 is ANQGSEA in the germline V gene. The V and J ends lost 6 bases and 6 bases respectively, with 9 bases between them. The length of the CDR3 is 10 residues. The data were produced by immunoSEQ multiplex PCR, yet TCRdb's version contains in-frame clones alone and is incomplete. Counted here are roughly 120,000 clones, 80% to 95% occurring once; the ten biggest clones make up approximately 8%. The sample was blood. The chain recombines TRBV29-1 with TRBJ2-7; D is undetermined. The origin of this receptor is a woman aged 18-29 years in good health. CDR3: CSVGGSEQYF. CDR3 nucleotide sequence: TGCAGCGTCGGTGGGTCCGAGCAGTACTTC.